This TCR beta chain was sequenced for a study of blood T cell repertoires in COVID-19. The wider study: Sample material is recorded as cDNA or gDNA derived from T cells, B-cell-depleted T cells, or PBMCs.

Enrolled through a virtual design, the participants were between 18 and 89 years of age and came from approximately 25 US areas. The junction had 5 bases not matched to a gene; V was cut back by 5 bases and J by 4 bases. Germline CDR1 and CDR2: MNHNY and SVGAGI (reference sequence). There are 16 residues in the CDR3. Clones were sequenced by immunoSEQ multiplex PCR, and TCRdb holds only the in-frame ones, with some missing. The data show a few hundred thousand clones, roughly 84% seen once. The sequencing input was PBMCs or T cells enriched from blood (not recorded which). This TCR was recovered from a woman in her forties who had recovered from COVID-19. This rearrangement joins TRBV6-6 to TRBJ2-2; TRBD1 aligns across 12 bases. CDR3 sequence reads: CASSSGTGGGTGELFF. CDR3 coding DNA: TGTGCCAGCAGTAGTGGGACAGGGGGCGGCACCGGGGAGCTGTTTTTT.